This TCR beta chain was sequenced in a study of beta chain features in type 1 diabetes. On the study more broadly: Sorted cells from all samples, numbering approximately 100 million, were examined. The study's findings and limits: No resolution was reached here on whether HLA type influences TCRB rearrangement. Across patients, naive, central memory and Treg TCRB repertoires exhibited apparently greater similarity than was observed across healthy donors.

Trimming removed 0 bases at V and 2 bases at J, with 11 bases between. CDR1 GTSNPN and CDR2 SVGIG come from the germline V gene (reference sequence). The CDR3 runs 15 residues. One heparinised blood draw averaging roughly 100 mL was given by each donor. Since all of the isolated RNA was reverse transcribed, expressed TCRB transcripts were what got sequenced. Using immunoSEQ multiplex PCR, the repertoire was profiled, and TCRdb retains in-frame clones only, with some absent. The sample yields 500,000 to 700,000 clones, roughly a sixth seen once. This clone came up a few times. Its antigen is undetermined.

The TCR was taken from a man aged 18 to 30 in good health. This chain connects TRBV30 to TRBJ1-5; TRBD1 is a possible D gene (6 bases). The sequenced sample was naive CD4+ T cells from blood. The CDR3 loop is CAWSVTGTRNQPQHF. CDR3 coding DNA: TGTGCCTGGAGTGTAACCGGGACACGCAATCAGCCCCAGCATTTT.